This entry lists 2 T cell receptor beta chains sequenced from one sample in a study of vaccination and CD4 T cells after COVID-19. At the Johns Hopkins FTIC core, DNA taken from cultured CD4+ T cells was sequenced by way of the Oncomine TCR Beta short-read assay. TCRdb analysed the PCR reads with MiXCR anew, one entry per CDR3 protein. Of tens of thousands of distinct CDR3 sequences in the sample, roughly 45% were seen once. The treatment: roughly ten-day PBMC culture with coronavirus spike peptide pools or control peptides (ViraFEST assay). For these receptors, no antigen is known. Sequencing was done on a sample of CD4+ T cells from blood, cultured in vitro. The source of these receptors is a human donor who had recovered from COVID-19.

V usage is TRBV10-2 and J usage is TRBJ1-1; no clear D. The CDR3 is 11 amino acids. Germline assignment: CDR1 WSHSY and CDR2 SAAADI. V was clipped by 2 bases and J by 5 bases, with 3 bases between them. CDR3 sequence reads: CASSEGTEAFF. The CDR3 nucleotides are TGCGCCAGCAGTGAGGGGACTGAAGCTTTCTTT.

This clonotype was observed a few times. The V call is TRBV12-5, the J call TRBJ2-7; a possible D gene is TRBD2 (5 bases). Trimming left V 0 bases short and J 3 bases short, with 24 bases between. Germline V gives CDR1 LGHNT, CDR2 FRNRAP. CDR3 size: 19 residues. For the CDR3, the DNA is TGTGCTAGTGGTTTGGTACTATCGGGGTTCCAGGTAATTAGCTACGAGCAGTACTTC. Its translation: CASGLVLSGFQVISYEQYF.